The T cell receptor beta chain described here comes from a study of T cell repertoires in cytomegalovirus infection (dated by TCRdb to about 2019). General notes on the study: Because public TCR beta signatures pointed to carriage of CMV infection together with the matching HLA type, the HLA type of each donor mattered for the analysis. Points the paper makes about the study in general: Cumulative frequency of public TCR beta family members discriminated carriers of CMV infection plus the relevant HLA type in this cohort and an independent approximately 340-donor cohort. In the ex vivo response, HLA-C-restricted CMV-specific TCR beta clonotypes were dominant, and in two of eight donors the single most frequent clonotype came from this HLA-C-restricted group.

Sequenced on an Illumina HiSeq 1500. TCRdb reprocessing: public reads trimmed at Q25 with fastp, clones called with MiXCR, in-frame beta chains kept. Rows matching on CDR3 protein sequence are summarized as one entry with the most common DNA and genes. The sample includes about 240,000 distinct CDR3 sequences, with 6.5% observed a single time. The ten largest clones take up less than 7.5% of the sample. This clonotype was counted at least ten times. This clone's antigen is unknown. No per-base quality is available; no much larger clone lies one base away. CDR1 and CDR2 were assigned from the germline V gene (reference sequence) as PRHDT and FYEKMQ. V sheds 5 bases and J sheds 0 bases, leaving 14 bases between their ends. The CDR3, from cysteine to phenylalanine, totals 16 residues. The CDR3 DNA has 48 bases and is translated from base 1.

In this chain, TRBV13 is recombined with TRBJ2-1; the D gene cannot be resolved beyond TRBD1 or TRBD2, each matching 5 bases. The material sequenced was PBMCs. This receptor was identified in a human donor in good health (CMV status not recorded). Some clones in this sample may be carry-over from other donors' samples. The CDR3 reads as follows: CASSLGPSASYNEQFF. Here is the DNA: TGTGCCAGCAGCCTGGGACCGTCGGCCTCCTACAATGAGCAGTTCTTC.